The sequence of this TCR beta chain was determined in a study of blood T cell repertoires in COVID-19. Study summary: Specimens from acute and convalescent COVID-19 originated in the United States, Italy and Spain.

Measured with immunoSEQ multiplex PCR; TCRdb has only the in-frame clones, and not every one. The sample holds 300,000 to 400,000 clones, 87% seen once. V was trimmed by 1 base and J by 4 bases, leaving 10 bases between them. The CDR3 has 14 residues. The germline V gene has CDR1 LNHDA and CDR2 SQIVND (reference sequence). V usage is TRBV19 and J usage is TRBJ1-2; D ambiguous. This TCR was sampled from a man under 40 with COVID-19, enrolled during active disease. The sequenced sample was peripheral blood. The CDR3 protein is CASSIGPAVYGYTF. In DNA form, the CDR3 reads TGTGCCAGTAGTATAGGGCCGGCGGTCTATGGCTACACCTTC.